The 30 T cell receptor beta chains below come from one sample, sequenced in a study of cytomegalovirus exposure and HLA in healthy donors. It was with 60 Vbeta and 13 Jbeta primers that the PCR ran. Assay used: immunoSEQ multiplex PCR; TCRdb lists only in-frame clones, some missing. The table lists around 130,000 clones, about 70% of them singletons. Source material: PBMCs. These receptors came from a woman in her thirties or forties in good health and CMV-seropositive.

The J gene is TRBJ2-7, the V gene TRBV5-1, with TRBD1 as a possible D gene (5 bases). The J call is in doubt because the DNA end fits TRBJ2-5 better. The CDR3 runs to 13 residues. Looked up from germline, CDR1 is SGHRS and CDR2 is YFSETQ. This CDR3 reads CASSPGPGETQYF. The CDR3 DNA reads TGCGCCAGCAGCCCCGGTCCAGGGGAGACCCAGTACTTC.

The chain uses TRBV6-1 and TRBJ2-1; TRBD1 matches 8 bases. The ends lost 2 bases at V and 6 bases at J; junction bases unmatched: 9. Germline V CDR1 and CDR2: MNHNS, SASEGT. The CDR3 is 16 residues long. The CDR3 nucleotides are TGTGCCAGCAGTGAACCGATAGGACAGGGTACCAATGAGCAGTTCTTC. The encoded protein is CASSEPIGQGTNEQFF.

V usage is TRBV20-1 and J usage is TRBJ1-2, with 9 bases matching TRBD1. The germline V gene has CDR1 DFQATT and CDR2 SNEGSKA (reference sequence). There are 11 residues in the CDR3. CDR3 sequence reads: CSRDRDLRYTF. The CDR3 region has the DNA TGCAGCCGGGACAGGGATTTGCGCTACACCTTC.

This chain uses TRBV27 with TRBJ2-7; 10 nucleotides agree with TRBD1. This CDR3 has 16 residues. Trimming cost V 2 bases and J 0 bases; bases outside gene matches: 4. Germline V gene lookup returns CDR1 MNHEY and CDR2 SMNVEV (reference sequence). The CDR3 is CASSLKGTGVSYEQYF. CDR3 nucleotide sequence: TGTGCCAGCAGTTTAAAAGGGACAGGGGTCTCCTACGAGCAGTACTTC.

This chain joins TRBV10-3 and TRBJ1-1; possibly TRBD1 for D (5 bases). Trimming cost V 2 bases and J 1 base, with 17 bases left between them. Germline CDR1 ENHRY, CDR2 SYGVKD. The length of the CDR3 is 17 residues. The CDR3 loop reads CAISERRGLSRNTEAFF. The CDR3 nucleotides are TGTGCCATCAGTGAGCGCCGGGGACTAAGCAGGAACACTGAAGCTTTCTTT.

This clone was detected only once. The V gene is TRBV19, the J gene TRBJ1-2; 12 bases map to TRBD1. With V trimmed by 4 bases and J by 5 bases, 11 bases remained unmatched. The CDR3 extends over 17 amino acids. Germline V gene lookup returns CDR1 LNHDA and CDR2 SQIVND (reference sequence). The CDR3 DNA is TGTGCCAGTAGTACCTCCCCCGGGACAGGGGGCGGATATGGCTACACCTTC. Protein product: CASSTSPGTGGGYGYTF.

The chain has TRBV11-2 and TRBJ2-4; D is possibly TRBD1 (6 bases). There are 15 residues in the CDR3. CDR1 SGHAT and CDR2 FQNNGV come from the germline V gene. Trimming left V 5 bases short and J 0 bases short, with 11 bases between. The CDR3 nucleotides read TGTGCCAGCAGCCGACAGGCAGGAGCCAAAAACATTCAGTACTTC. Its translation: CASSRQAGAKNIQYF.

The chain joins TRBV13 to TRBJ2-5; TRBD2 aligns across 8 bases. Looked up from germline, CDR1 is PRHDT and CDR2 is FYEKMQ (reference sequence). The junction had 16 bases not matched to a gene; V was cut back by 5 bases and J by 2 bases. The CDR3 is made up of 18 amino acids. The CDR3 sequence is CASSPGVAGPSRQETQYF. DNA of the CDR3: TGTGCCAGCAGCCCCGGGGTAGCGGGGCCCTCCAGGCAAGAGACCCAGTACTTC.

The chain has TRBV9 and TRBJ2-2, with D perhaps TRBD2 (6 bases). The germline V gene has CDR1 SGDLS and CDR2 YYNGEE. The CDR3 consists of 15 residues. V lost 3 bases, J lost 4 bases, and 13 bases lay in between. The DNA of the CDR3 is TGTGCCAGCAGCGGCCCGGGACTTGTCACCGGGGAGCTGTTTTTT. Its protein product is CASSGPGLVTGELFF.

This chain uses TRBV7-8 with TRBJ2-3, with D unclear. The CDR3 spans 14 residues. CDR1 and CDR2 from the germline V gene are SGHVS and FQNEAQ. Trimming removed 1 base at V and 4 bases at J, with 9 bases between. The CDR3 spells CASSLGQMADTQYF. In DNA form, the CDR3 reads TGTGCCAGCAGCTTAGGTCAGATGGCAGATACGCAGTATTTT. The variable domain in full, completed from reference TRBV7-8 and TRBJ2-3, reads GAGVSQSPRYKVAKRGQDVALRCDPISGHVSLFWYQQALGQGPEFLTYFQNEAQLDKSGLPSDRFFAERPEGSVSTLKIQRTQQEDSAVYLCASSLGQMADTQYFGPGTRLTVL.

This clone occurred a few times. This rearrangement joins TRBV4-3 to TRBJ1-1; D unresolved. Germline assignment: CDR1 LGHNA and CDR2 YSLEER. The CDR3 loop spans 15 amino acids. The germline V and J ends were trimmed by 1 base and 3 bases, with 12 bases remaining between them. CDR3: CASSQAPNRDTEAFF. The CDR3 nucleotides read TGCGCCAGCAGCCAAGCACCGAATCGGGACACTGAAGCTTTCTTT.

This clone was counted between two and nine times. This chain connects TRBV30 to TRBJ2-5, with unresolved D. Trimming left V 1 base short and J 0 bases short, with 9 bases between. The CDR3 is 14 residues long. The germline CDR1 and CDR2 sequences are GTSNPN and SVGIG (reference sequence). The CDR3 coding sequence is TGTGCCTGGAGTGCGACTTTTCACCAAGAGACCCAGTACTTC. It codes for CAWSATFHQETQYF.

This chain joins TRBV25-1 and TRBJ1-1; 10 nucleotides line up with TRBD1. Germline V lookup: CDR1 MGHDK, CDR2 SYGVNS. J gave up 0 bases and V 6 bases, and 4 bases lay outside the gene matches. The CDR3 totals 15 residues. The CDR3 DNA reads TGTGCCAGCAGCGACAGGGGGCGAATGAACACTGAAGCTTTCTTT. Translation gives CASSDRGRMNTEAFF.

The CDR3 DNA follows: TGTGCCAGCAGTGAAGCGCAGACCGGGGAGCTGTTTTTT. This gives the protein CASSEAQTGELFF. This sequence joins TRBV2 and TRBJ2-2; no firm D call. The CDR3 has 13 amino acids. The germline gives CDR1 SNHLY, CDR2 FYNNEI. Trimming took 0 bases from V and 5 from J, leaving 4 bases between them.

The chain carries TRBV15 and TRBJ1-1; maybe TRBD1 (5 bases). V was cut by 0 bases and J by 1 base, with 6 bases left in between. This CDR3 spans 14 amino acids. Per the germline V gene, CDR1 is LNHNV and CDR2 is YYDKDF (reference sequence). CDR3 sequence reads: CATSREGQNTEAFF. CDR3 DNA: TGTGCCACCAGCAGAGAGGGGCAGAACACTGAAGCTTTCTTT.

This clone was seen a few times. The chain employs TRBV6-1 and TRBJ1-5; D call uncertain. The CDR3 loop spans 13 amino acids. Trimming removed 6 bases from V and 5 bases from J, with 11 bases in between. Germline-derived CDR1 and CDR2 are MNHNS and SASEGT. CDR3 bases: TGTGCCAGCAGCCCTCCCCCGGATCAGCCCCAGCATTTT. Amino acid sequence: CASSPPPDQPQHF.

As to this clone: At the DNA level, this CDR3 is encoded by other sequences in the same sample as well. This rearrangement joins TRBV7-2 to TRBJ2-5; D remains unclear. In germline, CDR1 is SGHTA, CDR2 FQGNSA. This CDR3 is 12 amino acids long. The V gene lost 4 bases and the J gene lost 5 bases, with 8 bases spanning the gap. The CDR3 spells CASSYSSETQYF. The CDR3 nucleotides are TGTGCCAGCAGCTATAGCTCGGAGACCCAGTACTTC.

The V and J genes are TRBV7-2 and TRBJ1-1; D gene ambiguous. V lost 6 bases and J 3 bases, leaving 14 bases between the germline ends. The V gene's germline CDR1 is SGHTA and CDR2 FQGNSA. This CDR3 has 14 amino acids. The CDR3 sequence is CASSSATRHTEAFF. The CDR3 DNA is TGTGCCAGCAGTTCAGCTACGCGGCACACTGAAGCTTTCTTT.

The chain is built from TRBV5-6 and TRBJ2-3; no clear D. Germline V gene data show CDR1 as SGHDT and CDR2 as YYEEEE. Trimming removed 2 bases from V and 2 bases from J, with 9 bases in between. CDR3 size: 14 residues. Here the CDR3 DNA reads TGTGCCAGCAGCTTCCGGTCTTCCACAGATACGCAGTATTTT. It translates to CASSFRSSTDTQYF.

The chain combines TRBV5-1 with TRBJ1-4; D is undetermined. The length of the CDR3 is 16 residues. Germline V lookup: CDR1 SGHRS, CDR2 YFSETQ. V lost 0 bases, J lost 2 bases, and 11 bases lay in between. CDR3: CASSLAAGNTNEKLFF. The DNA for the CDR3 is TGCGCCAGCAGCTTGGCCGCGGGGAATACTAATGAAAAACTGTTTTTT.

The chain couples TRBV2 to TRBJ2-1, with 9 positions matching TRBD1. Losses at the gene ends were 4 bases for V and 6 bases for J; bases not matched to a gene: 7. This CDR3 has 15 amino acids. Per the germline V gene, CDR1 is SNHLY and CDR2 is FYNNEI. CDR3: CASSGEQGAANEQFF. CDR3 nucleotides: TGTGCCAGCAGTGGAGAACAGGGGGCGGCCAATGAGCAGTTCTTC.

The chain joins TRBV5-1 to TRBJ1-4, with 10 bases identical to TRBD1. CDR1 and CDR2 from the germline V gene are SGHRS and YFSETQ. V shed 5 bases, J shed 3 bases, and the junction held 4 bases outside the gene matches. This CDR3 is built from 15 residues. CDR3 in amino acids: CASSGGTGANEKLFF. Here the CDR3 DNA reads TGCGCCAGCAGTGGTGGGACAGGGGCTAATGAAAAACTGTTTTTT.

The genes are TRBV18 and TRBJ1-3; possible D gene TRBD1, 5 bases. Trimming stripped 3 bases from V and 3 bases from J, with 15 bases between. The CDR3 is 16 amino acids. Germline values: CDR1 KGHSH, CDR2 LQKENI. The CDR3: CASSPDQGMVGNTIYF. The CDR3 DNA is TGTGCCAGCTCACCGGATCAGGGTATGGTTGGAAACACCATATATTTT.

The rearrangement links TRBV28 to TRBJ2-5, with 9 bases aligning to TRBD1. Losses at the gene ends were 7 bases for V and 6 bases for J; bases not matched to a gene: 6. From germline, CDR1 is MDHEN and CDR2 SYDVKM. This CDR3 contains 13 residues. The CDR3 DNA reads as TGTGCCAGCACAACAGGGGGCGCGAAGACCCAGTACTTC. It encodes CASTTGGAKTQYF. The full variable domain, completed using reference TRBV28 and TRBJ2-5, is DVKVTQSSRYLVKRTGEKVFLECVQDMDHENMFWYRQDPGLGLRLIYFSYDVKMKEKGDIPEGYSVSREKKERFSLILESASTNQTSMYLCASTTGGAKTQYFGPGTRLLVL.

The chain carries TRBV27 and TRBJ1-2, with a possible D match to TRBD1 (6 bases). Per germline, CDR1 MNHEY and CDR2 SMNVEV (reference sequence). The V and J ends lost 6 bases and 2 bases respectively, with 16 bases between them. This CDR3 comprises 15 residues. CDR3 nucleotides: TGTGCCAGCAGGATTAACAGGGATAGCAACTATGGCTACACCTTC. Protein product: CASRINRDSNYGYTF.

The chain has TRBV9 and TRBJ2-3; TRBD2 agrees at 12 bases. The CDR3 covers 19 residues. V was clipped by 0 bases and J by 2 bases; unmatched bases: 10. Germline V gives CDR1 SGDLS, CDR2 YYNGEE. The DNA for the CDR3 is TGTGCCAGCAGCGTAGGACTAGCGGGAGAAGGGGCACCCACAGATACGCAGTATTTT. It translates to CASSVGLAGEGAPTDTQYF.

The chain has TRBV2 and TRBJ2-7; the D is unclear. CDR3 length: 13 amino acids. V shed 4 bases and J shed 2 bases, with 9 bases lying between them. The germline CDR1 and CDR2 sequences are SNHLY and FYNNEI. The CDR3 nucleotides read TGTGCCAGCAGTGCTCCACTGGCCTACGAGCAGTACTTC. Protein product: CASSAPLAYEQYF.

This clone was picked up one time. The V and J genes are TRBV6-6 and TRBJ2-5, with D tentatively TRBD1 (6 bases). Germline V lookup: CDR1 MNHNY, CDR2 SVGAGI (reference sequence). There are 15 residues in the CDR3. Trimming pared 4 bases from V and 3 bases from J, leaving 15 bases between. The CDR3, as DNA: TGTGCCAGCAGTTGGGCAGGGGCCGGGGAAGAGACCCAGTACTTC. It encodes CASSWAGAGEETQYF.

The V gene is TRBV18, the J gene TRBJ2-5; TRBD1 might be the D (6 bases). Per germline, CDR1 KGHSH and CDR2 LQKENI. The CDR3 spans 13 residues. The V end lost 5 bases, the J end lost 5 bases, and 12 bases lay between the germline ends. The DNA for the CDR3 is TGTGCCAGCTCAACAGGGTCTAAGGAGACCCAGTACTTC. Its translation: CASSTGSKETQYF.

V is TRBV28 and J is TRBJ2-5; unclear D gene. The CDR3 is made up of 13 amino acids. The germline gives CDR1 MDHEN, CDR2 SYDVKM. V lost 6 bases and J lost 2, with 10 bases in between. CDR3 loop: CASRAGTQETQYF. In nucleotides, the CDR3 is TGTGCCAGCAGGGCAGGTACTCAAGAGACCCAGTACTTC.